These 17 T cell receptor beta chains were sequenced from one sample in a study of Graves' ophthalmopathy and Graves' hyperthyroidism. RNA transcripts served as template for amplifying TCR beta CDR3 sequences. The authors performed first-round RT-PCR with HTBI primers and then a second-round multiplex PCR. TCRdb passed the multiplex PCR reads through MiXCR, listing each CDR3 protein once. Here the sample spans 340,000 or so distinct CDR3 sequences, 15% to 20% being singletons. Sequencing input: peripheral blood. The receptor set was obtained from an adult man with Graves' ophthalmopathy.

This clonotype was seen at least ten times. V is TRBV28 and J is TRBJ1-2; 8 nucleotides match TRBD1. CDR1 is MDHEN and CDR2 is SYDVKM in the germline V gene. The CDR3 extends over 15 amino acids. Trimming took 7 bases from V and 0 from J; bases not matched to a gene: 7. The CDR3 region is CASNPPGQANYGYTF. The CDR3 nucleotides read TGTGCCAGCAACCCTCCGGGACAGGCTAACTATGGCTACACCTTC.

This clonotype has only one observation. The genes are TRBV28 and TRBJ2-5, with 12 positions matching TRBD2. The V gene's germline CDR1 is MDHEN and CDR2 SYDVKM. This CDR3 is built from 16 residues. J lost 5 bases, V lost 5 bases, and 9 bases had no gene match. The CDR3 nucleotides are TGTGCCAGCAGTATTGGACGGACTAGCGGGGTTGAGACCCAGTACTTC. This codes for CASSIGRTSGVETQYF.

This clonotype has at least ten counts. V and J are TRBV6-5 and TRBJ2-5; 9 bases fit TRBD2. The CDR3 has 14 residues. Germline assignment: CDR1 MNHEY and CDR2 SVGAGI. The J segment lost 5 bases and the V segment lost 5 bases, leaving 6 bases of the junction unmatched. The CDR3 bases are TGTGCCAGCAGTAGGACTAGCGAGTGGGAGACCCAGTACTTC. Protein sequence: CASSRTSEWETQYF.

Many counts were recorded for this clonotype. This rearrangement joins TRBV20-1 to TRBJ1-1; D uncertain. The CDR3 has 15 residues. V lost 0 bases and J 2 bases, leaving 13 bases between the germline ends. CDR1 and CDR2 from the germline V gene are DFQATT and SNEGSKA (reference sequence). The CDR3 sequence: CSARDRETVNTEAFF. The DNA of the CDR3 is TGCAGTGCTAGAGATCGAGAAACAGTTAACACTGAAGCTTTCTTT.

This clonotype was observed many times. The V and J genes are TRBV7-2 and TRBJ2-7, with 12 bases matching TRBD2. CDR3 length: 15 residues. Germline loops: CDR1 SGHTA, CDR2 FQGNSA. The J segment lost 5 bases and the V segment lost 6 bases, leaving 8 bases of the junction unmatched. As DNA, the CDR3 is TGTGCCAGCAGACCTCCGGGACTAGCGGGCCACGAGCAGTACTTC. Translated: CASRPPGLAGHEQYF.

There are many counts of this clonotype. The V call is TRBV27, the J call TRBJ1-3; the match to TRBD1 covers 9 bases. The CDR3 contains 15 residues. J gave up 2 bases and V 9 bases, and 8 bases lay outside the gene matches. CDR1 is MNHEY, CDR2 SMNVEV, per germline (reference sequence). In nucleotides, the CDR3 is TGTGCCAGGCCCTCCAGACAGGGGGCTGGAAACACCATATATTTT. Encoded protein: CARPSRQGAGNTIYF.

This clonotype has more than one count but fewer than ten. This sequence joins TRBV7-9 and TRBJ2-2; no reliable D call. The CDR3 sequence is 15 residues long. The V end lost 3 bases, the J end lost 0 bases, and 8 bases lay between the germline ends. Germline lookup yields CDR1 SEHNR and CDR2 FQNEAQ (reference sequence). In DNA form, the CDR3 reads TGTGCCAGCAGCTTTTACACCGCGAACACCGGGGAGCTGTTTTTT. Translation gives CASSFYTANTGELFF.

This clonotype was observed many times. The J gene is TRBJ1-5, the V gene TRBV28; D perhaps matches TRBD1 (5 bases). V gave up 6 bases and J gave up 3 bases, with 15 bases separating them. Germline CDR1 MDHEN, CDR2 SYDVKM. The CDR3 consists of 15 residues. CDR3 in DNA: TGTGCCAGCAGCCCCTTGGGAGGGGCCAATCAGCCCCAGCATTTT. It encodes CASSPLGGANQPQHF.

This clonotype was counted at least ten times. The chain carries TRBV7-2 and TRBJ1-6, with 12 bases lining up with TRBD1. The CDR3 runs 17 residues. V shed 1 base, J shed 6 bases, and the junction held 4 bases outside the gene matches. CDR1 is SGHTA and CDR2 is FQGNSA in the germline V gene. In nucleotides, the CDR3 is TGTGCCAGCAGCTTAGTGGGACAGGGGGCGCTTAATTCACCCCTCCACTTT. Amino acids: CASSLVGQGALNSPLHF.

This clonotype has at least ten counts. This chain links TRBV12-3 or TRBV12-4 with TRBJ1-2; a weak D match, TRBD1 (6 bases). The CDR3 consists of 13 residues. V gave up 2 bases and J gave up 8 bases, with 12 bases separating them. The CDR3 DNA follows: TGTGCCAGCAGTTTACGGGGGCGCGGGGGCTACACCTTC. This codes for CASSLRGRGGYTF.

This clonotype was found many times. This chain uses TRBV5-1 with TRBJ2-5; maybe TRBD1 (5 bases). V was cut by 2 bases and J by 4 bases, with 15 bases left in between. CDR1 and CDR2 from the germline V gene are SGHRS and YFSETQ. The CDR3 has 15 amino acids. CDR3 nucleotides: TGCGCCAGCAGCTTAGCAGGGCAATCACTAGAGACCCAGTACTTC. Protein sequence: CASSLAGQSLETQYF.

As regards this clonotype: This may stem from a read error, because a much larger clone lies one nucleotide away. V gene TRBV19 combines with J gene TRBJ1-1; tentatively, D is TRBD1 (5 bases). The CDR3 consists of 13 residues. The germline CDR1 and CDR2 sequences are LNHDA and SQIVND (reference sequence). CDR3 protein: CASSMGGNTETFF. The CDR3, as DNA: TGTGCCAGTAGTATGGGGGGGAACACTGAAACTTTCTTT.

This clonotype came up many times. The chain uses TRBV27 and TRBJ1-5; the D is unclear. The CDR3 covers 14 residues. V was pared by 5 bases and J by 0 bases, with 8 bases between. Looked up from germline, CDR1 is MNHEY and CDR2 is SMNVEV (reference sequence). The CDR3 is CASSTLNSNQPQHF. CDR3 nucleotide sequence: TGTGCCAGCAGTACTCTGAATAGCAATCAGCCCCAGCATTTT.

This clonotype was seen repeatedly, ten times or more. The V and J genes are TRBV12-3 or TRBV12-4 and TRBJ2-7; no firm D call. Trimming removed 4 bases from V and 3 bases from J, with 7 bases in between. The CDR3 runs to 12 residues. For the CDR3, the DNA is TGTGCCAGCAGTTACGGCGGCTACGAGCAGTACTTC. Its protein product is CASSYGGYEQYF.

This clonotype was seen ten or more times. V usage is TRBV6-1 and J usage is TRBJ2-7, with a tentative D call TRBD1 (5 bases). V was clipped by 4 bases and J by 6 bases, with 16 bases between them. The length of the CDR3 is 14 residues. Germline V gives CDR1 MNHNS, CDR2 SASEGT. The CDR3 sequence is CASSAQGGRGEQYF. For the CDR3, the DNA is TGTGCCAGCAGTGCCCAGGGCGGAAGGGGCGAGCAGTACTTC.

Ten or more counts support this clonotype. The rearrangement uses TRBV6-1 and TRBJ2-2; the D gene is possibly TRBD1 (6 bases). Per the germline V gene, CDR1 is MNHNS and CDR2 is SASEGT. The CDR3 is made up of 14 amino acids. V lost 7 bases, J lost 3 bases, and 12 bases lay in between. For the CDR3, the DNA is TGTGCCAGCACCGGGACAACTGACACCGGGGAGCTGTTTTTT. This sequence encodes CASTGTTDTGELFF.

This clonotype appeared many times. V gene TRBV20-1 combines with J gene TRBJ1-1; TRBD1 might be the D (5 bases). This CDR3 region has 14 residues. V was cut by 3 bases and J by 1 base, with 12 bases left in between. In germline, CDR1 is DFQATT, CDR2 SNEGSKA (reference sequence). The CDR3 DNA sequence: TGCAGTGCTAGGTCACAGGAGCCGAACACTGAAGCTTTCTTT. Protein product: CSARSQEPNTEAFF.